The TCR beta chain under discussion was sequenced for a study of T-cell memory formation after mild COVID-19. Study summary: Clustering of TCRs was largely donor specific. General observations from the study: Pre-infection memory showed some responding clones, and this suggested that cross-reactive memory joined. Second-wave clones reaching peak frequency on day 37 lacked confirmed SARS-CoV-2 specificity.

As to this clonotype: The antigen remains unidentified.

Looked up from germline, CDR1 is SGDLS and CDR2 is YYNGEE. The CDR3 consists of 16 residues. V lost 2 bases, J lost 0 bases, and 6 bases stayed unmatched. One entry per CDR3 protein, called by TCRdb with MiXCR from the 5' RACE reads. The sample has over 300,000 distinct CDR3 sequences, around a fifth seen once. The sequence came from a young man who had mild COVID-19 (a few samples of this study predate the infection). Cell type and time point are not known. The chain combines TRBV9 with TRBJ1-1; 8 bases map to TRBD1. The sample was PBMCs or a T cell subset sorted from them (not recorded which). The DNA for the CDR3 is TGTGCCAGCAGCGTGGACAGGGAGAGTATGAACACTGAAGCTTTCTTT. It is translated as CASSVDRESMNTEAFF. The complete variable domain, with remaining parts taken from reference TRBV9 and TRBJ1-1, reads DSGVTQTPKHLITATGQRVTLRCSPRSGDLSVYWYQQSLDQGLQFLIQYYNGEERAKGNILERFSAQQFPDLHSELNLSSLELGDSALYFCASSVDRESMNTEAFFGQGTRLTVV.